This T cell receptor (beta chain) came from a study of radiotherapy plus CTLA-4 blockade in lung cancer. V was clipped by 5 bases and J by 1 base, with 14 bases between them. CDR3 length: 15 amino acids. Per the germline V gene, CDR1 is SEHNR and CDR2 is FQNEAQ (reference sequence). Only in-frame clones appear in the TCRdb table, and some are missing; sequencing was by immunoSEQ multiplex PCR. The table shows some 77,000 clones, with 70% to 90% occurring only once. It was focal radiation plus CTLA-4 blockade with ipilimumab that patients with chemo-refractory metastatic non-small-cell lung cancer received.

The sequence was collected from a human donor with non-small cell lung cancer who had a partial response to radiotherapy plus ipilimumab. The rearrangement links TRBV7-9 to TRBJ1-2, with D hard to call. This sample comprised peripheral blood, obtained from a patient treated with radiotherapy plus ipilimumab. The CDR3 nucleotides read TGTGCCAGCAGCGCCGGGGTTCTTCTTAACTATGGCTACACCTTC. Translation gives CASSAGVLLNYGYTF.